This entry is about one TCR beta chain. The antigen remains unidentified. This sample was taken from a study of CD8+CD57+ T cells in acquired aplastic anemia. Study-level points and caveats: Patients showed no significant difference from controls in CD8+ Simpson's diversity.

For CDR3 and TCR beta VDJ profiling, genomic DNA was the template used. TCRdb reanalysed the reads using MiXCR and keeps one entry per CDR3 protein. The sample has about 420,000 distinct CDR3 sequences; approximately 70% are singletons. The CDR3 extends over 15 amino acids. Germline CDR1 reads SGHVS; CDR2 reads FNYEAQ. The V end was cut by 1 base, the J end by 9 bases, with 13 bases between. Sample: sorted CD4+, CD8+, or CD8+CD57+ T cells (not recorded which) from PBMCs. This clonotype was sampled from a human donor in good health, serving as a control. The chain is built from TRBV7-6 and TRBJ1-6, with D hard to call. The CDR3 coding sequence is TGTGCCAGCAGCTTAGAGAGAGGCCCGCGTTCACCCCTCCACTTT. It encodes CASSLERGPRSPLHF.